The 16 T cell receptor beta chains presented below share a single source sample, sequenced in a study of blood T cell repertoires in COVID-19 (dated by TCRdb to about 2020). The library was generated by the immunoSEQ multiplex PCR assay. TCRdb carries this immuneACCESS record with in-frame sequences only. Its versions omit some clonotypes, under half of them owing to an unresolved V gene in the studies checked, with the rest unexplained. The sample table shows about 67,000 clones, and around nine tenths are seen once. The top ten clonotypes cover around a fifth of the sample. Sequencing used peripheral blood. The receptors come from a woman older than 75 with acute or convalescent COVID-19.

This sequence joins TRBV4-1 and TRBJ1-5; 8 bases align to TRBD1. Germline loops: CDR1 MGHRA, CDR2 YSYEKL. CDR3 length: 16 residues. The V and J ends lost 1 base and 1 base, in that order; junction bases with no gene match: 3. CDR3 sequence reads: CASSQGTGKSNQPQHF. For the CDR3, the DNA is TGCGCCAGCAGCCAAGGGACAGGGAAGAGCAATCAGCCCCAGCATTTT.

V and J are TRBV7-2 and TRBJ1-6, with D possibly matching TRBD1 (5 bases). The CDR3 covers 15 residues. Trimming stripped 1 base from V and 7 bases from J, with 11 bases between. Germline loops: CDR1 SGHTA, CDR2 FQGNSA. CDR3 in DNA: TGTGCCAGCAGCTTAGGGCAGGGTGGGAATTCACCCCTCCACTTT. Translating it yields CASSLGQGGNSPLHF.

V is TRBV5-1 and J is TRBJ2-2; TRBD2 agrees at 10 bases. The V segment lost 5 bases and the J segment 2 bases; nucleotides outside the gene matches: 15. The germline V gene encodes CDR1 SGHRS and CDR2 YFSETQ. The CDR3 runs to 19 residues. The CDR3 nucleotides are TGCGCCAGCAGATCCCTGGGGGCTAGCGGGGGACCAAACACCGGGGAGCTGTTTTTT. Encoded protein: CASRSLGASGGPNTGELFF.

The chain combines TRBV20-1 with TRBJ2-1; the D is unclear. Trimming removed 6 bases from V and 12 bases from J, with 12 bases in between. The CDR3 length is 10 residues. Germline values: CDR1 DFQATT, CDR2 SNEGSKA (reference sequence). CDR3 region: CSAQLSRQFF. The CDR3 bases are TGCAGTGCCCAACTTAGCCGGCAGTTCTTC.

The chain's CDR3 is CASSSGQGVTNVLTF. The CDR3 nucleotides are TGTGCCAGCAGTTCGGGACAGGGAGTTACCAACGTCCTGACTTTC. The genes are TRBV6-5 and TRBJ2-6, with 9 bases matching TRBD1. The V gene end was trimmed by 4 bases and the J gene end by 8 bases; junction bases not matched to a gene: 6. The CDR3 extends over 15 amino acids. Germline V CDR1 and CDR2: MNHEY, SVGAGI.

This clone was observed a handful of times. This same CDR3 is encoded by further DNA sequences in the sample. V gene TRBV5-1 combines with J gene TRBJ1-4; D is unclear. V lost 3 bases and J lost 5, with 11 bases in between. CDR1 is SGHRS and CDR2 is YFSETQ in the germline V gene. The length of the CDR3 is 14 residues. DNA of the CDR3: TGCGCCAGCAGCTCCGACGGCGGGAATGAAAAACTGTTTTTT. Translating gives CASSSDGGNEKLFF. Full variable domain (missing parts from reference TRBV5-1 and TRBJ1-4): KAGVTQTPRYLIKTRGQQVTLSCSPISGHRSVSWYQQTPGQGLQFLFEYFSETQRNKGNFPGRFSGRQFSNSRSEMNVSTLELGDSALYLCASSSDGGNEKLFFGSGTQLSVL.

This rearrangement joins TRBV6-2 or TRBV6-3 to TRBJ2-5; 8 bases agree with TRBD1. The CDR3 loop spans 14 amino acids. CDR1 is MNHEY, CDR2 SVGEGT, per germline. Losses at the gene ends were 6 bases for V and 4 bases for J; bases not matched to a gene: 7. The CDR3 bases are TGTGCCAGCAGCCGCAGGGGGCTAGGAGAGACCCAGTACTTC. Encoded protein: CASSRRGLGETQYF.

The V and J genes are TRBV27 and TRBJ1-6; the D gene is possibly TRBD1 (6 bases). Trimming stripped 3 bases from V and 7 bases from J, with 16 bases between. The CDR3 is made up of 16 amino acids. In germline, CDR1 is MNHEY, CDR2 SMNVEV (reference sequence). The CDR3 DNA follows: TGTGCCAGCAGTTTGATTGGCAGGGGTGGAAATTCACCCCTCCACTTT. Translated, it gives CASSLIGRGGNSPLHF.

The chain links TRBV9 to TRBJ2-3; TRBD1 agrees at 9 bases. Trimming at V came to 0 bases and at J to 6 bases, leaving 8 bases not matched to a gene. This CDR3 is 16 amino acids long. The germline CDR1 and CDR2 sequences are SGDLS and YYNGEE. The CDR3: CASSVVGQGNGDTQYF. CDR3 DNA: TGTGCCAGCAGCGTAGTAGGACAGGGGAATGGGGATACGCAGTATTTT.

This chain links TRBV5-1 with TRBJ2-5; 9 positions agree with TRBD2. CDR3 length: 15 amino acids. V shed 3 bases, J shed 1 base, and the junction held 4 bases outside the gene matches. Germline CDR1 reads SGHRS; CDR2 reads YFSETQ. CDR3 nucleotides: TGCGCCAGCAGCTGGAGCGGGGGGACCCAAGAGACCCAGTACTTC. Its protein product is CASSWSGGTQETQYF. The whole variable domain, filled in from reference TRBV5-1 and TRBJ2-5, reads KAGVTQTPRYLIKTRGQQVTLSCSPISGHRSVSWYQQTPGQGLQFLFEYFSETQRNKGNFPGRFSGRQFSNSRSEMNVSTLELGDSALYLCASSWSGGTQETQYFGPGTRLLVL.

The V gene is TRBV27, the J gene TRBJ1-4; 10 nucleotides align to TRBD1. The CDR3 consists of 16 residues. Per germline, CDR1 MNHEY and CDR2 SMNVEV (reference sequence). The CDR3 coding sequence is TGTGCGTCTCGGGGGACAGGGGCGGCAACTAATGAAAAACTGTTTTTT. Translated, it gives CASRGTGAATNEKLFF.

The chain has TRBV12-3 or TRBV12-4 and TRBJ1-2, with D perhaps TRBD1 (6 bases). The CDR3 is made up of 13 amino acids. Trimming took 7 bases from V and 5 from J, leaving 14 bases between them. DNA of the CDR3: TGTGCCAGCACTTTGGCGGGGGCATATGGCTACACCTTC. This gives the protein CASTLAGAYGYTF.

This chain joins TRBV9 and TRBJ1-4; 12 nucleotides agree with TRBD1. The CDR3 has 17 residues. The V segment lost 2 bases and the J segment 8 bases; nucleotides outside the gene matches: 10. CDR1 is SGDLS and CDR2 is YYNGEE in the germline V gene. CDR3 coding DNA: TGTGCCAGCAGCGTGGGGACAGGGGGCGGGCGAGGGGAAAAACTGTTTTTT. Its protein product is CASSVGTGGGRGEKLFF.

This clone has only a few counts. V and J are TRBV6-5 and TRBJ2-2, with 9 bases matching TRBD1. This CDR3 is 14 amino acids long. Germline V gives CDR1 MNHEY, CDR2 SVGAGI. After removal of 6 bases from V and 5 bases from J, the junction contained 4 bases not matched to a gene. The CDR3, as DNA: TGTGCCAGCAGGAGGGACAGGGCGACCGGGGAGCTGTTTTTT. Residues: CASRRDRATGELFF.

The chain couples TRBV18 to TRBJ2-1; 15 positions match TRBD2. The length of the CDR3 is 19 residues. Germline CDR1 reads KGHSH; CDR2 reads LQKENI. J gave up 9 bases and V 3 bases, and 15 bases lay outside the gene matches. CDR3 sequence reads: CASSPRLPGLAGGAGEQFF. The CDR3 DNA reads as TGTGCCAGCTCACCCCGGCTACCGGGACTAGCGGGGGGAGCTGGTGAGCAGTTCTTC.

The chain has TRBV5-1 and TRBJ2-1; D call uncertain. Germline loops: CDR1 SGHRS, CDR2 YFSETQ. The ends were cut back, 0 bases at V and 10 bases at J, with 11 bases in the middle. This CDR3 is built from 13 residues. Here the CDR3 reads CASSLVPSVEQFF. CDR3 DNA sequence: TGCGCCAGCAGCTTGGTCCCTAGTGTCGAGCAGTTCTTC.